Presented here are 8 T cell receptor beta chains from one specimen sequenced in a study of blood T cell repertoires in COVID-19 (dated by TCRdb to between 2020 and 2021). The library came from the immunoSEQ multiplex PCR assay. In TCRdb, the immuneACCESS table is reduced to in-frame sequences with V and J assigned. These tables do not hold every clone; where another copy was compared, an unresolved V gene accounts for under half, and the others remain unexplained. The sample table contains approximately 82,000 clones; only one count was recorded for 80% to 90% of them. About 13% of the sample is in the top ten clones. The sequencing sample was made of peripheral blood. These receptors all come from a human donor in a cohort sampled during active COVID-19.

This chain links TRBV6-5 with TRBJ2-3, with TRBD2 as a possible D gene (6 bases). Germline loops: CDR1 MNHEY, CDR2 SVGAGI. This CDR3 comprises 15 residues. V was shortened by 0 bases and J by 2 bases, with 9 bases between the two germline ends. CDR3 in amino acids: CASSYSGGPTDTQYF. The CDR3 region has the DNA TGTGCCAGCAGTTACTCCGGGGGACCCACAGATACGCAGTATTTT.

The chain carries TRBV15 and TRBJ2-2; D is unresolved. From germline, CDR1 is LNHNV and CDR2 YYDKDF (reference sequence). This CDR3 spans 14 amino acids. V was clipped by 2 bases and J by 7 bases, with 11 bases between them. The CDR3 here is CATSRRRGDGELFF. Here the CDR3 DNA reads TGTGCCACCAGCAGAAGGAGAGGAGACGGGGAGCTGTTTTTT.

This clone was found a few times. J is TRBJ1-4 and V is TRBV5-1, with 10 bases that match TRBD1. This CDR3 spans 15 amino acids. Per the germline V gene, CDR1 is SGHRS and CDR2 is YFSETQ. Trimming at V came to 4 bases and at J to 7 bases, leaving 7 bases not matched to a gene. CDR3 in DNA: TGCGCCAGCAGCACGTCCGGGACAGGGGTTGAAAAACTGTTTTTT. Translating it yields CASSTSGTGVEKLFF.

The gene calls are TRBV18 and TRBJ2-7; D not certain. The V end was cut by 2 bases, the J end by 2 bases, with 7 bases between. Germline values: CDR1 KGHSH, CDR2 LQKENI. This CDR3 spans 13 amino acids. The CDR3 reads CASSPGLTYEQYF. CDR3 coding DNA: TGTGCCAGCTCACCAGGCCTGACCTACGAGCAGTACTTC.

V usage is TRBV6-5 and J usage is TRBJ1-4; no clear D. Trimming shortened V by 6 bases and J by 4 bases, and 12 bases separated the two germline ends. The CDR3 spans 14 residues. Germline-derived CDR1 and CDR2 are MNHEY and SVGAGI. CDR3 sequence reads: CASRSREINEKLFF. Written as DNA, the CDR3 is TGTGCCAGCAGGTCCCGGGAGATTAATGAAAAACTGTTTTTT.

The DNA of the CDR3 is TGTGCCAGCAGCATTACGCAGGGGGCTTCCTCTGGAAACACCATATATTTT. Residues: CASSITQGASSGNTIYF. V is TRBV21-1 and J is TRBJ1-3; the D call of TRBD1 is as the table states it, not checked on the DNA. TRBV21-1 counts as a pseudogene. CDR3 length: 17 residues.

The CDR3 DNA is TGTGCCAGCTCATTAGCGGGGGACCCTGGGGATGAGCAGTTCTTC. It is translated as CASSLAGDPGDEQFF. V is TRBV18 and J is TRBJ2-1; 9 positions agree with TRBD2. The CDR3 covers 15 residues. The germline CDR1 and CDR2 sequences are KGHSH and LQKENI. Unmatched junction bases numbered 10, after V lost 5 bases and J lost 8 bases.

This clone showed up just a few times. The J gene is TRBJ1-1, the V gene TRBV11-2, with D possibly TRBD1 on 6 matching bases. The germline CDR1 and CDR2 sequences are SGHAT and FQNNGV. CDR3 size: 16 residues. V lost 3 bases and J 1 base, leaving 15 bases between the germline ends. The CDR3 spells CASSLQPGTSNTEAFF. CDR3 nucleotides: TGTGCCAGCAGCTTGCAACCCGGGACATCGAACACTGAAGCTTTCTTT.